This T cell receptor (beta chain) was profiled in a study of blood T cell repertoires in COVID-19. Study background: PBMCs, B-cell-depleted T cells, or T cells were the source of the cDNA or gDNA that made up the material.

A Seattle source enrolled patients during active infection and followed them longitudinally. In the source study's methods: Amplifying reference gene primers gave estimates of nucleated cell counts. The repertoire was sequenced with immunoSEQ multiplex PCR; TCRdb's copy has only in-frame clones and lacks some. D and trimming were read from the DNA, whereas the V and J calls and clone size are those reported in that table. This sample yields just over 300,000 clones, of which about nine tenths are seen a single time; about 2% belongs to the top ten. The trim removed 2 bases at V and 6 bases at J, leaving 4 bases unmatched. The CDR3 is 15 amino acids. In germline, CDR1 is MNHEY, CDR2 SVGEGT.

This chain joins TRBV6-2 or TRBV6-3 and TRBJ2-1; 10 bases align to TRBD2. This clonotype originated in a woman in her thirties with COVID-19, enrolled during active disease. The specimen was peripheral blood. Here the CDR3 reads CASSYSGGEANEQFF. Written as DNA, the CDR3 is TGTGCCAGCAGTTACAGCGGGGGGGAAGCCAATGAGCAGTTCTTC.